The entry that follows covers one T cell receptor (beta chain) sequence. Its antigen is not identified. This sample was taken from a study of cytomegalovirus exposure and HLA in healthy donors. Study-level information: Of 350 to 400 genotyped donors, roughly 81% grouped in the Caucasian-associated ancestry cluster.

Looked up from germline, CDR1 is SGHDN and CDR2 is FVKESK. This CDR3 has 15 amino acids. V gave up 4 bases and J gave up 2 bases, with 9 bases separating them. PCR primers comprised 60 Vbeta and 13 Jbeta primers. Using immunoSEQ multiplex PCR, the repertoire was profiled, and TCRdb retains in-frame clones only, with some absent. Counted here are some 140,000 clones, about 82% occurring once; the ten biggest clones make up approximately 4.3%. Study findings and constraints: One variant, a missense change in DCLRE1C, was linked in a later analysis to TCR beta V- and J-gene trimming. The authors listed 180 or so TCR beta chains as cytomegalovirus-associated. Reported results showed that the classifier diagnosed cytomegalovirus status with high specificity and sensitivity.

This receptor was identified in a man aged 25 to 40 in good health. Specimen: PBMCs. V is TRBV14 and J is TRBJ2-6; D uncertain. CDR3 coding DNA: TGTGCCAGCAGCCGTCATCAGGCTGGGGCCAACGTCCTGACTTTC. Translated: CASSRHQAGANVLTF.